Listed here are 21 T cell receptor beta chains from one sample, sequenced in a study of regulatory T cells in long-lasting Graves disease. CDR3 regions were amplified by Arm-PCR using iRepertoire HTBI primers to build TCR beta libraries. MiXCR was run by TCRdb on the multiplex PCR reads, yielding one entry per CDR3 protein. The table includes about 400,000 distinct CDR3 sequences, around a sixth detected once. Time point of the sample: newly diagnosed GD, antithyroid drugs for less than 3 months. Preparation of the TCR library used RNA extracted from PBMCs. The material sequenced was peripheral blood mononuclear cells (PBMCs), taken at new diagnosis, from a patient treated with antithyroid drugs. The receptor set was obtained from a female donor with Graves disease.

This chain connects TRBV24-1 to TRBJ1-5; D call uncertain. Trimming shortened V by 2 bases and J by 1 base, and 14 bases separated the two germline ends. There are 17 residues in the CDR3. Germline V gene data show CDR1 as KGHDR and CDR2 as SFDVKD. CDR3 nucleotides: TGTGCCACCAGTGATTCCCGCCGGGGAGTGAGCAATCAGCCCCAGCATTTT. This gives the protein CATSDSRRGVSNQPQHF.

CDR3 in amino acids: CASSFVGPGEKLFF. CDR3 coding DNA: TGTGCCAGCAGCTTTGTGGGACCGGGAGAAAAACTGTTTTTT. The rearrangement links TRBV11-1 to TRBJ1-4; tentative D call: TRBD1 (5 bases). The CDR3 contains 14 residues. Germline assignment: CDR1 SGHAT and CDR2 FQDESV (reference sequence). Trimming stripped 3 bases from V and 8 bases from J, with 13 bases between. The full variable domain, completed using reference TRBV11-1 and TRBJ1-4, is EAEVAQSPRYKITEKSQAVAFWCDPISGHATLYWYRQILGQGPELLVQFQDESVVDDSQLPKDRFSAERLKGVDSTLKIQPAELGDSAMYLCASSFVGPGEKLFFGSGTQLSVL.

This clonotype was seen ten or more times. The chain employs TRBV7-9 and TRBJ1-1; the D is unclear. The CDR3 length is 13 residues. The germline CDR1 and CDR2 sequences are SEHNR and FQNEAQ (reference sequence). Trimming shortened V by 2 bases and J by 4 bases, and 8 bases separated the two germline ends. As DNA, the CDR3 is TGTGCCAGCAGCTTAAGTGACATCACTGAAGCTTTCTTT. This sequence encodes CASSLSDITEAFF.

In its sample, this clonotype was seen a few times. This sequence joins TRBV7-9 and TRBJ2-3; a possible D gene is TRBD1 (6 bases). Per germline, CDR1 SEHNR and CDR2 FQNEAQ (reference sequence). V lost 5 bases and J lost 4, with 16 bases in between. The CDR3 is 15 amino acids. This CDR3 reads CASSPQPGVADTQYF. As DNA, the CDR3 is TGTGCCAGCAGCCCCCAACCAGGGGTTGCAGATACGCAGTATTTT.

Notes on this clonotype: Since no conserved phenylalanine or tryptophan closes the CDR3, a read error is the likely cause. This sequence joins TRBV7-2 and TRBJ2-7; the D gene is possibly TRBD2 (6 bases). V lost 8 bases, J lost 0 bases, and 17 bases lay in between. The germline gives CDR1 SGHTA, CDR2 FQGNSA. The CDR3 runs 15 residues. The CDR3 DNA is TGTGCCAGCGGCGTCCAAGGCGGGGTCTCCTACGAGCAGTACTCC. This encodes CASGVQGGVSYEQYS.

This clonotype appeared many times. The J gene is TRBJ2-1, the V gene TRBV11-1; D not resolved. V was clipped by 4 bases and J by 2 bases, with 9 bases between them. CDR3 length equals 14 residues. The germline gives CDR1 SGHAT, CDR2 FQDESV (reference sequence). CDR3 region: CASSSYSTYNEQFF. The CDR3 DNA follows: TGTGCCAGCAGCTCCTACTCTACCTACAATGAGCAGTTCTTC.

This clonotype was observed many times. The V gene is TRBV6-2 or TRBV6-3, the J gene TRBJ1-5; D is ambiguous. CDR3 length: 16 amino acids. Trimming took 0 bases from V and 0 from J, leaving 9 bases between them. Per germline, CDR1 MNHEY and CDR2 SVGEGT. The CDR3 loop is CASSYSGPYSNQPQHF. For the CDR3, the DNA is TGTGCCAGCAGTTACTCGGGCCCTTATAGCAATCAGCCCCAGCATTTT.

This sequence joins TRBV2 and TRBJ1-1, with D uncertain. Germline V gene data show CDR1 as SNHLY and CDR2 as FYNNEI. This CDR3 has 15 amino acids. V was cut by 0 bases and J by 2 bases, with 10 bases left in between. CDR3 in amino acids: CASSEAPGPNTEAFF. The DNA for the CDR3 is TGTGCCAGCAGTGAAGCGCCCGGGCCAAACACTGAAGCTTTCTTT.

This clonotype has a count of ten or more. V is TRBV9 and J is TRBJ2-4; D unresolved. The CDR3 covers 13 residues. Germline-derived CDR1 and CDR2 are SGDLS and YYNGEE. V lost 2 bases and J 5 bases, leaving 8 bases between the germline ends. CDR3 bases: TGTGCCAGCAGCGTTGGAGTGGAAAACATTCAGTACTTC. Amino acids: CASSVGVENIQYF.

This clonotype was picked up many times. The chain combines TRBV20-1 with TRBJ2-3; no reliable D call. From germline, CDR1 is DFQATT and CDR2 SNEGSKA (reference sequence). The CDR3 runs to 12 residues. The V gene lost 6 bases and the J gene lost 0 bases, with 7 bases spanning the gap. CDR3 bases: TGCAGTGCCCCTGACAGCACAGATACGCAGTATTTT. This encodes CSAPDSTDTQYF.

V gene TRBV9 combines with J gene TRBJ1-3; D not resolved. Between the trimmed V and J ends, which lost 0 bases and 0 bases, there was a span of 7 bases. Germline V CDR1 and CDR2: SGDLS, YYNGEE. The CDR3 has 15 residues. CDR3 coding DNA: TGTGCCAGCAGCGTAGTGGGGAACTCTGGAAACACCATATATTTT. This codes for CASSVVGNSGNTIYF.

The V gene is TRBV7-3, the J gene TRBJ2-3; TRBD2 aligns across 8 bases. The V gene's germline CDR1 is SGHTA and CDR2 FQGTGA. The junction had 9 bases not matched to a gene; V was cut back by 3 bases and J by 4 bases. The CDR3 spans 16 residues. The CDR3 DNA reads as TGTGCCAGCAGCTTCGGGTACAGCGGGGGTGCAGATACGCAGTATTTT. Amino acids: CASSFGYSGGADTQYF.

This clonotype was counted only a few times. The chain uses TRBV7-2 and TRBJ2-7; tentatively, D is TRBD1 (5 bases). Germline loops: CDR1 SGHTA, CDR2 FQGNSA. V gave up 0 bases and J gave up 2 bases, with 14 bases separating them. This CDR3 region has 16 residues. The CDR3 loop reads CASSLAWGGRPYEQYF. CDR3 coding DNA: TGTGCCAGCAGCTTAGCGTGGGGCGGCAGACCCTACGAGCAGTACTTC.

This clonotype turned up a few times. CDR3 sequence: CASTFGGKAFF. CDR3 coding DNA: TGTGCCAGCACTTTCGGGGGGAAGGCTTTCTTT. The chain employs TRBV12-3 or TRBV12-4 and TRBJ1-1, with D possibly being TRBD1 (5 bases). The germline V and J ends were trimmed by 7 bases and 11 bases, with 14 bases remaining between them. The CDR3 totals 11 residues.

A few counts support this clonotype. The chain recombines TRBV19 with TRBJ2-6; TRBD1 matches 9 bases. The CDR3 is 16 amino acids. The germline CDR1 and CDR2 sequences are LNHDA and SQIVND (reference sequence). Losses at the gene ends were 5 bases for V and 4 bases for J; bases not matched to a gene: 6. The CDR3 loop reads CASSSGQGAGANVLTF. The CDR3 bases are TGTGCCAGTAGTTCGGGACAGGGAGCGGGGGCCAACGTCCTGACTTTC.

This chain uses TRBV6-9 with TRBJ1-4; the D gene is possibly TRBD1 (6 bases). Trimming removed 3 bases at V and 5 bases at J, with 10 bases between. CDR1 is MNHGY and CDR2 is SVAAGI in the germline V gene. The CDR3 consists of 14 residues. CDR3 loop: CASSYGGLNEKLFF. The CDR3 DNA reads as TGTGCCAGCAGTTACGGGGGCCTAAATGAAAAACTGTTTTTT.

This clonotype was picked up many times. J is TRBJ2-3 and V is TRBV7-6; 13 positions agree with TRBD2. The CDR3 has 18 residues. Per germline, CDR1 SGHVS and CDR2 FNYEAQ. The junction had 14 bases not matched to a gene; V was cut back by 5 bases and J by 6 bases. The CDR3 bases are TGTGCCAGCAGCCTGCACACTAGCGGGAGGGCTGTGGCGGATACGCAGTATTTT. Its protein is CASSLHTSGRAVADTQYF.

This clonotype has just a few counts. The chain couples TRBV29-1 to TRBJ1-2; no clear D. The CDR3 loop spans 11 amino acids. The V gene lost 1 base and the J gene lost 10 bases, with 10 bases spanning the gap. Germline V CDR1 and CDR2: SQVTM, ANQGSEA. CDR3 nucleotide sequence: TGCAGCGTTGAAGGAGAGGTTTACTACACCTTC. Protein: CSVEGEVYYTF.

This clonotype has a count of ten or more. CDR3 protein: CASSPLAADTDTQYF. DNA for the CDR3: TGTGCCAGCAGCCCCTTGGCTGCGGATACAGATACGCAGTATTTT. The chain carries TRBV7-2 and TRBJ2-3; D ambiguous. Germline-derived CDR1 and CDR2 are SGHTA and FQGNSA. Trimming took off 5 bases at V and 3 bases at J, with 15 bases between the two ends. The CDR3 loop spans 15 amino acids.

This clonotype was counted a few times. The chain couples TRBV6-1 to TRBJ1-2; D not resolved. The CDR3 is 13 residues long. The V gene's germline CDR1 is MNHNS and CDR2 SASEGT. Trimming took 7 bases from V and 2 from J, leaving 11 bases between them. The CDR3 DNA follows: TGTGCCAGCACCCAACCACAGAACTATGGCTACACCTTC. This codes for CASTQPQNYGYTF.

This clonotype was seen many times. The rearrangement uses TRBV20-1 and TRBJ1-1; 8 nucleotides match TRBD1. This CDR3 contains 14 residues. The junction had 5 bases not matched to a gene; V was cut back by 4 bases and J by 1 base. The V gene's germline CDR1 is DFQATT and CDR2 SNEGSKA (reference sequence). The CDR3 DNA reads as TGCAGTGCTACGAGGGGACAGGCGAACACTGAAGCTTTCTTT. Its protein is CSATRGQANTEAFF.